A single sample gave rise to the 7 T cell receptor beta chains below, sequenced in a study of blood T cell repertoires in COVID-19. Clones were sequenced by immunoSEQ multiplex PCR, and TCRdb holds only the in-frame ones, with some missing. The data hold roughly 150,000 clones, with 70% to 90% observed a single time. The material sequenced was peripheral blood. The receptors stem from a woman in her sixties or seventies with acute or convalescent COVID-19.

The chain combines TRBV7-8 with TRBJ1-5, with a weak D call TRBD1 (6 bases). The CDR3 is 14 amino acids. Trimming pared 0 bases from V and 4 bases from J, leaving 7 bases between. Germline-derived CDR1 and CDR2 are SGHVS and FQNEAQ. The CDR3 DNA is TGTGCCAGCAGCTTAGCGCAGGGGAATCAGCCCCAGCATTTT. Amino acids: CASSLAQGNQPQHF.

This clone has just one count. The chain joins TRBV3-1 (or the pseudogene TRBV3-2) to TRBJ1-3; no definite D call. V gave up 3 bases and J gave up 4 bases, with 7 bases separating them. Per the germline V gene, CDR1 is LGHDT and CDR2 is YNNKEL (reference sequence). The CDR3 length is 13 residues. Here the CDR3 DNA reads TGTGCCAGCAGCCAGGGCTCGGGAAACACCATATATTTT. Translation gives CASSQGSGNTIYF.

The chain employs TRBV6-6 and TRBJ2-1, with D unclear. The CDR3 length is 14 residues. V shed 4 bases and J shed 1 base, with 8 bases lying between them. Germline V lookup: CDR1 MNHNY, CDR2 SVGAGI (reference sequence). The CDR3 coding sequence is TGTGCCAGCAGTTTACATGGTTCCTACAATGAGCAGTTCTTC. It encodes CASSLHGSYNEQFF.

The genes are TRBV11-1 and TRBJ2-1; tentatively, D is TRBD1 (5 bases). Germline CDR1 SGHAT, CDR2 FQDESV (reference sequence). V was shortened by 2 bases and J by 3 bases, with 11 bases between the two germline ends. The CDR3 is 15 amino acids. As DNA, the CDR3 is TGTGCCAGCAGCTTACAGGGAATGGTCTACAATGAGCAGTTCTTC. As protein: CASSLQGMVYNEQFF.

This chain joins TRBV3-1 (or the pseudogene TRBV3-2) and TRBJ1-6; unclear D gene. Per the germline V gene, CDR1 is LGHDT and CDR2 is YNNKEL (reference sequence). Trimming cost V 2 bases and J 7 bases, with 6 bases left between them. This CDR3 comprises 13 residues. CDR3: CASSQFSNSPLHF. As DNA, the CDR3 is TGTGCCAGCAGCCAATTCTCGAATTCACCCCTCCACTTT.

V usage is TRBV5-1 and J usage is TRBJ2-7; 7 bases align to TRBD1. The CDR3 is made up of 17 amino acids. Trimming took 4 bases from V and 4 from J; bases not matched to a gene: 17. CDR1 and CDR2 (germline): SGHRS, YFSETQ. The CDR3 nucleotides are TGCGCCAGCAGCCTCCATGTGACCCGGGACAGCCTATACGAGCAGTACTTC. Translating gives CASSLHVTRDSLYEQYF.

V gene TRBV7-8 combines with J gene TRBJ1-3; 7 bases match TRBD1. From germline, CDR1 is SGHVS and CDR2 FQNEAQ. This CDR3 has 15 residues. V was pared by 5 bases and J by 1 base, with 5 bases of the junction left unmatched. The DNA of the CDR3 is TGTGCCAGCAGCCTTACAGGGGTTTCTGGAAACACCATATATTTT. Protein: CASSLTGVSGNTIYF.